This TCR beta chain derives from a study of identical twins. Study-wide findings and caveats: The presence of invariant MAIT and iNKT cells could partly confound analyses of zero-insertion sequences. Out-of-frame alpha sequences common to twins exhibited an excess of low generation probability.

Each donor was a healthy Caucasian. The sample holds many counts of this clonotype. What it binds is unknown. TCRdb re-called the 5' RACE reads with MiXCR, one entry per CDR3 protein. The sample contains under 300,000 distinct CDR3 sequences, 10% to 15% of which appear only once. Germline CDR1 SGHTA, CDR2 FQGNSA. V lost 2 bases, J lost 3 bases, and 7 bases lay in between. This CDR3 is 14 amino acids long. These data were also filed under a second study, of yellow fever vaccine responses in identical twins.

This clonotype was obtained from a young woman in good health. Source material: memory (CD45RO+) T cells sorted from blood. The chain links TRBV7-2 to TRBJ2-2, with D possibly being TRBD2 (6 bases). The CDR3 sequence: CASSLRRDTGELFF. The CDR3, as DNA: TGTGCCAGCAGCTTAAGGAGGGACACCGGGGAGCTGTTTTTT.